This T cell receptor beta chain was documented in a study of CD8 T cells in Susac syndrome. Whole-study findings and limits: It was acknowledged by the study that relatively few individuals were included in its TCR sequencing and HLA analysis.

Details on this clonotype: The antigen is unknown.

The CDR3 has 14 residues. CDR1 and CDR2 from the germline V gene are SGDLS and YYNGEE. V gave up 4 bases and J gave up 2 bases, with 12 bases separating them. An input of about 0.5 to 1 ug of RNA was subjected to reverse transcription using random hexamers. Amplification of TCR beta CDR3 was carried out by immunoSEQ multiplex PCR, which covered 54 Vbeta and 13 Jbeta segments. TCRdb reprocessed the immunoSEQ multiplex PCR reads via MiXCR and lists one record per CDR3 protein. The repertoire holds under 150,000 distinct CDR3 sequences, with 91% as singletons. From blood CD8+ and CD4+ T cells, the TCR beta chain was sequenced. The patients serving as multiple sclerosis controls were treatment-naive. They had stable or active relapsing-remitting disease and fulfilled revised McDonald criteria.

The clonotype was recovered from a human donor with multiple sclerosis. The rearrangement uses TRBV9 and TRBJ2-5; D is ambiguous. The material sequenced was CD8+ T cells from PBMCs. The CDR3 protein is CASSPQDPQETQYF. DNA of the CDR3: TGTGCCAGCAGCCCCCAGGACCCGCAAGAGACCCAGTACTTC. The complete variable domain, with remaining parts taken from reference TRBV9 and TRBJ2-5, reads DSGVTQTPKHLITATGQRVTLRCSPRSGDLSVYWYQQSLDQGLQFLIQYYNGEERAKGNILERFSAQQFPDLHSELNLSSLELGDSALYFCASSPQDPQETQYFGPGTRLLVL.